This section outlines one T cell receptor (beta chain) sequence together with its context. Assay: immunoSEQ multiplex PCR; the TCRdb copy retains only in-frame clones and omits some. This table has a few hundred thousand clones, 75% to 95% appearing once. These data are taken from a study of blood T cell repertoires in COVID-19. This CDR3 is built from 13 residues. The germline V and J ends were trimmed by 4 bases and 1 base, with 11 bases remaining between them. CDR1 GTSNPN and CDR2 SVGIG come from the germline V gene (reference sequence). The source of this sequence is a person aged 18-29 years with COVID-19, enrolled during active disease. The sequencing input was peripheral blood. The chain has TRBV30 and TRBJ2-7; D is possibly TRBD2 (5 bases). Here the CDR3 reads CAWTGTGSYEQYF. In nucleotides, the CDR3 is TGTGCCTGGACCGGTACGGGATCCTACGAGCAGTACTTC.